Below, 27 T cell receptor beta chains from the same sample are listed, as sequenced in a study of blood T cell repertoires in COVID-19. This table comes from immunoSEQ multiplex PCR, and its TCRdb copy is limited to in-frame clones, with some not included. This sample has approximately 150,000 clones, with 75% to 90% found just once. Specimen: peripheral blood. The receptors originated from a man between 50 and 59 years old who had recovered from COVID-19.

The V and J genes are TRBV7-2 and TRBJ2-3; 12 nucleotides line up with TRBD1. Germline-derived CDR1 and CDR2 are SGHTA and FQGNSA. This CDR3 has 15 residues. V lost 4 bases and J lost 4; bases outside the gene matches: 3. DNA of the CDR3: TGTGCCAGCAGCTCAGGGACAGGGGGCGCAGATACGCAGTATTTT. It translates to CASSSGTGGADTQYF.

A single count supports this clone. V and J are TRBV9 and TRBJ2-5; 8 positions agree with TRBD2. Germline assignment: CDR1 SGDLS and CDR2 YYNGEE. This CDR3 contains 18 residues. V dropped 0 bases and J dropped 2; count of bases not matched to a gene: 12. CDR3 protein: CASSVGLRSGGEQETQYF. The CDR3, as DNA: TGTGCCAGCAGCGTAGGATTGAGGAGCGGGGGAGAACAAGAGACCCAGTACTTC.

The rearrangement joins TRBV20-1 to TRBJ2-5; possibly TRBD2 for D (5 bases). The germline CDR1 and CDR2 sequences are DFQATT and SNEGSKA (reference sequence). The CDR3 loop spans 12 amino acids. V lost 3 bases and J 5 bases, leaving 10 bases between the germline ends. The CDR3 sequence is CSASRGSETQYF. CDR3 in DNA: TGCAGTGCTAGTCGGGGTTCCGAGACCCAGTACTTC.

The chain joins TRBV6-5 to TRBJ1-2; D is uncertain. The CDR3 is 15 residues long. CDR1 and CDR2 from the germline V gene are MNHEY and SVGAGI. Trimming took 2 bases from V and 1 from J, leaving 11 bases between them. DNA for the CDR3: TGTGCCAGCAGTTACGGAGGCATTAGTAACTATGGCTACACCTTC. It yields the protein CASSYGGISNYGYTF.

This sequence joins TRBV4-2 and TRBJ2-1, with D perhaps TRBD2 (7 bases). Germline lookup yields CDR1 LGHNA and CDR2 YNFKEQ. This CDR3 is 18 amino acids long. V was cut by 0 bases and J by 3 bases, with 18 bases left in between. The CDR3 reads CASSQDIRGGTDYNEQFF. The DNA for the CDR3 is TGTGCCAGCAGCCAAGATATTAGGGGGGGTACTGACTACAATGAGCAGTTCTTC.

The chain joins TRBV3-1 (or the pseudogene TRBV3-2) to TRBJ1-2; 11 bases are shared with TRBD1. Germline V lookup: CDR1 LGHDT, CDR2 YNNKEL (reference sequence). Trimming took 5 bases from V and 4 from J; bases not matched to a gene: 6. CDR3 length: 15 amino acids. The DNA of the CDR3 is TGTGCCAGCAGCTTGGACAGGGGGCGGATCTATGGCTACACCTTC. This sequence encodes CASSLDRGRIYGYTF.

J is TRBJ1-4 and V is TRBV3-1 (or the pseudogene TRBV3-2); no firm D call. CDR3 length: 12 residues. V was cut by 5 bases and J by 5 bases, with 6 bases left in between. The germline V gene encodes CDR1 LGHDT and CDR2 YNNKEL (reference sequence). CDR3: CASSRVNEKLFF. Written as DNA, the CDR3 is TGTGCCAGCAGCAGAGTAAATGAAAAACTGTTTTTT.

CDR3 in DNA: TGTGCCTCCCGAGGGAGGGGTGGAGAAAAACTGTTTTTT. Its translation is CASRGRGGEKLFF. The chain links TRBV30 to TRBJ1-4, with a weak D call TRBD1 (5 bases). With 7 bases removed from V and 8 bases from J, the gap between germline ends came to 17 bases. The CDR3 runs to 13 residues. CDR1 is GTSNPN and CDR2 is SVGIG in the germline V gene (reference sequence). Looking up the rest from reference TRBV30 and TRBJ1-4 gives the full variable domain: SQTIHQWPATLVQPVGSPLSLECTVEGTSNPNLYWYRQAAGRGLQLLFYSVGIGQISSEVPQNLSASRPQDRQFILSSKKLLLSDSGFYLCASRGRGGEKLFFGSGTQLSVL.

The chain joins TRBV4-2 to TRBJ1-1; possible D gene TRBD1, 5 bases. The germline V and J ends were trimmed by 1 base and 4 bases, with 16 bases remaining between them. Germline loops: CDR1 LGHNA, CDR2 YNFKEQ. The length of the CDR3 is 16 residues. In DNA form, the CDR3 reads TGTGCCAGCAGCCAAGCTCTGGGGGGACTAATCACTGAAGCTTTCTTT. This gives the protein CASSQALGGLITEAFF.

The V gene is TRBV10-3, the J gene TRBJ2-3; 8 nucleotides agree with TRBD2. Germline assignment: CDR1 ENHRY and CDR2 SYGVKD. V was clipped by 0 bases and J by 1 base; unmatched bases: 9. The CDR3 spans 18 residues. The CDR3 nucleotides are TGTGCCATCAGTGAGTCGTCGGGGGGGCGGGGAGGCACAGATACGCAGTATTTT. Translated, it gives CAISESSGGRGGTDTQYF.

This clone was detected a few times. The chain uses TRBV9 and TRBJ1-2, with unresolved D. This CDR3 region has 14 residues. V was trimmed by 4 bases and J by 0 bases, leaving 10 bases between them. Looked up from germline, CDR1 is SGDLS and CDR2 is YYNGEE. The CDR3 sequence is CASSSRQSNYGYTF. The CDR3 DNA follows: TGTGCCAGCAGCTCCCGCCAGTCTAACTATGGCTACACCTTC.

The rearrangement links TRBV5-6 to TRBJ1-3; D not certain. CDR1 and CDR2 (germline): SGHDT, YYEEEE. The CDR3 runs to 15 residues. V was trimmed by 2 bases and J by 0 bases, leaving 9 bases between them. The CDR3 DNA reads as TGTGCCAGCAGCTTACAGCTAATCTCTGGAAACACCATATATTTT. It yields the protein CASSLQLISGNTIYF.

This rearrangement joins TRBV29-1 to TRBJ2-1, with TRBD2 matching over 7 bases. V dropped 0 bases and J dropped 0; count of bases not matched to a gene: 5. The germline V gene encodes CDR1 SQVTM and CDR2 ANQGSEA. The CDR3 runs 16 residues. The CDR3 bases are TGCAGCGTTGAAGATTGGGGGGGGGACTCCTACAATGAGCAGTTCTTC. The encoded protein is CSVEDWGGDSYNEQFF.

This sequence joins TRBV19 and TRBJ2-1; 7 positions match TRBD2. CDR1 is LNHDA and CDR2 is SQIVND in the germline V gene (reference sequence). The CDR3 loop spans 15 amino acids. V shed 6 bases, J shed 0 bases, and the junction held 5 bases outside the gene matches. The CDR3 bases are TGTGCCAGTAGACAAGCGGGGAGCTCCTACAATGAGCAGTTCTTC. Protein sequence: CASRQAGSSYNEQFF.

This chain links TRBV6-5 with TRBJ2-7, with 9 bases identical to TRBD1. Per the germline V gene, CDR1 is MNHEY and CDR2 is SVGAGI. The CDR3 sequence is 14 residues long. V lost 6 bases, J lost 2 bases, and 5 bases stayed unmatched. CDR3 nucleotides: TGTGCCAGCAGCAAGACAGGGGGAACCTACGAGCAGTACTTC. Protein product: CASSKTGGTYEQYF.

Only one count was recorded for this clone. The J gene is TRBJ2-1, the V gene TRBV7-2; TRBD1 matches 8 bases. CDR1 SGHTA and CDR2 FQGNSA come from the germline V gene. The CDR3 has 15 residues. Trimming cost V 6 bases and J 3 bases; bases outside gene matches: 7. This CDR3 reads CASRPDRAYYNEQFF. The CDR3 DNA reads as TGTGCCAGCAGACCGGACAGGGCTTACTACAATGAGCAGTTCTTC. Combining the CDR3 with reference TRBV7-2 and TRBJ2-1 gives the whole variable domain GAGVSQSPSNKVTEKGKDVELRCDPISGHTALYWYRQSLGQGLEFLIYFQGNSAPDKSGLPSDRFSAERTGGSVSTLTIQRTQQEDSAVYLCASRPDRAYYNEQFFGPGTRLTVL.

V is TRBV25-1 and J is TRBJ2-7, with 9 bases identical to TRBD1. V lost 1 base, J lost 5 bases, and 6 bases stayed unmatched. Looked up from germline, CDR1 is MGHDK and CDR2 is SYGVNS. This CDR3 region has 15 residues. CDR3 residues: CASSEWGTGLDEQYF. The CDR3 DNA is TGTGCCAGCAGTGAATGGGGGACAGGGCTCGACGAGCAGTACTTC.

The chain has TRBV18 and TRBJ1-1; D gene ambiguous. Germline lookup yields CDR1 KGHSH and CDR2 LQKENI. Trimming pared 1 base from V and 7 bases from J, leaving 7 bases between. The CDR3 extends over 12 amino acids. The CDR3 loop is CASSPRRSEAFF. CDR3 DNA: TGTGCCAGCTCACCACGGAGGAGTGAAGCTTTCTTT.

The chain employs TRBV6-1 and TRBJ2-5; TRBD1 aligns across 11 bases. The CDR3 loop spans 15 amino acids. The V segment lost 3 bases and the J segment 1 base; nucleotides outside the gene matches: 1. The germline gives CDR1 MNHNS, CDR2 SASEGT. The CDR3 sequence is CASSEGQGVQETQYF. The CDR3 coding sequence is TGTGCCAGCAGTGAGGGACAGGGGGTCCAAGAGACCCAGTACTTC.

The chain combines TRBV4-3 with TRBJ1-3, with 8 positions matching TRBD1. The CDR3 extends over 20 amino acids. The J segment lost 0 bases and the V segment lost 0 bases, leaving 13 bases of the junction unmatched. Germline-derived CDR1 and CDR2 are LGHNA and YSLEER. The CDR3 DNA reads as TGCGCCAGCAGCCAAGAGCCCAGGGGGCCGGAATCGAGCTCTGGAAACACCATATATTTT. This codes for CASSQEPRGPESSSGNTIYF.

The CDR3 nucleotides read TGTGCCAGCAGTAGGACAGTCCAAGAGACCCAGTACTTC. Translated, it gives CASSRTVQETQYF. This rearrangement joins TRBV6-5 to TRBJ2-5; perhaps TRBD1 as D (6 bases). CDR3 length: 13 amino acids. V was shortened by 5 bases and J by 1 base, with 8 bases between the two germline ends. Germline V gives CDR1 MNHEY, CDR2 SVGAGI.

The chain combines TRBV12-3 or TRBV12-4 with TRBJ1-2; no definite D call. The CDR3 contains 12 residues. The V and J ends lost 6 bases and 7 bases respectively, with 12 bases between them. This chain's CDR3 is CASSPREFGYTF. The CDR3 DNA follows: TGTGCCAGCAGCCCTCGCGAGTTTGGCTACACCTTC.

This clone has a single count. CDR3 in DNA: TGTGCCAGTAGTATTCGCCCTAGCGGGGGAGCATACAATGAGCAGTTCTTC. Its translation: CASSIRPSGGAYNEQFF. The J gene is TRBJ2-1, the V gene TRBV19, with 10 bases identical to TRBD2. V was pared by 3 bases and J by 4 bases, with 9 bases of the junction left unmatched. Germline CDR1 reads LNHDA; CDR2 reads SQIVND (reference sequence). The CDR3 is 17 amino acids.

This clone was counted between two and nine times. The chain has TRBV4-1 and TRBJ1-2; D is uncertain. This CDR3 is built from 13 residues. In germline, CDR1 is MGHRA, CDR2 YSYEKL. The V end lost 1 base, the J end lost 4 bases, and 7 bases lay between the germline ends. CDR3 sequence (DNA): TGCGCCAGCAGCCAAGGAGGGATCTATGGCTACACCTTC. Protein sequence: CASSQGGIYGYTF.

The V and J genes are TRBV19 and TRBJ2-5, with a weak D call TRBD2 (6 bases). In germline, CDR1 is LNHDA, CDR2 SQIVND (reference sequence). Trimming took 3 bases from V and 2 from J, leaving 13 bases between them. This CDR3 spans 15 amino acids. The CDR3, as DNA: TGTGCCAGTAGTATTGGGGCAGGAGGGCAAGAGACCCAGTACTTC. This encodes CASSIGAGGQETQYF.

The chain joins TRBV6-5 to TRBJ1-5; 9 bases line up with TRBD1. The CDR3 is 14 amino acids. Germline V gives CDR1 MNHEY, CDR2 SVGAGI. Trimming cost V 6 bases and J 7 bases; bases outside gene matches: 7. This chain's CDR3 is CASSTGGAGQPQHF. The CDR3 DNA follows: TGTGCCAGCAGCACAGGGGGCGCGGGGCAGCCCCAGCATTTT.

The DNA for the CDR3 is TGTGCCAGCAGCCTGCTAACAGGGAGAGGCTACACCTTC. Residues: CASSLLTGRGYTF. J is TRBJ1-2 and V is TRBV3-1 (or the pseudogene TRBV3-2); weak D call: TRBD1 (6 bases). This CDR3 comprises 13 residues. With 4 bases removed from V and 8 bases from J, the gap between germline ends came to 14 bases. CDR1 and CDR2 from the germline V gene are LGHDT and YNNKEL (reference sequence).